What follows describes a single T cell receptor (beta chain). The data originate from a study of blood T cell repertoires in COVID-19. Study summary: Whether acute or convalescent, the COVID-19 samples came from the United States, Italy and Spain. Sample material is recorded as cDNA or gDNA derived from T cells, B-cell-depleted T cells, or PBMCs.

This CDR3 is built from 14 residues. Germline lookup yields CDR1 SGHTA and CDR2 FQGNSA. Trimming removed 6 bases from V and 10 bases from J, with 21 bases in between. Seattle-derived patients entered the study during active infection and were followed longitudinally. In the authors' methods: Cell counts per sample came from amplifying reference gene primers. Produced via immunoSEQ multiplex PCR; TCRdb's table is partial and in-frame only. V and J calls and clone size follow that table, whereas D and trimming were derived from the DNA. The data contain about 210,000 clones, 82% of them seen just once; the ten biggest clones take up less than 6%.

This TCR came from a woman between 70 and 85 years old with COVID-19, enrolled during active disease. The sequenced sample was peripheral blood. V usage is TRBV7-2 and J usage is TRBJ1-1; D unclear. The CDR3 region is CASRQDTLIPAAFF. In nucleotides, the CDR3 is TGTGCCAGCAGGCAGGATACCCTCATACCAGCAGCTTTCTTT.